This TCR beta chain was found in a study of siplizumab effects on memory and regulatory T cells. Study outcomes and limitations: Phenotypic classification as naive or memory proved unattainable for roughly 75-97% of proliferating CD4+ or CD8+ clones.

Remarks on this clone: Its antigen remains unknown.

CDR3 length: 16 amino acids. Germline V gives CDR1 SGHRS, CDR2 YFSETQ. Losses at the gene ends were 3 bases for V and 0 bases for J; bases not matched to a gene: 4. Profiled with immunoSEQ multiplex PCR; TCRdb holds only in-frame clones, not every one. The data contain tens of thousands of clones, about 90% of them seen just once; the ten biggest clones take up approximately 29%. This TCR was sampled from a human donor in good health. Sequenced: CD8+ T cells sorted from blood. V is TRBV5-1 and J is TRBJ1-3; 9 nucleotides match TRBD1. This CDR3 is CASSWDRADSGNTIYF. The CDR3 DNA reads TGCGCCAGCAGCTGGGACAGGGCAGACTCTGGAAACACCATATATTTT.